This paragraph covers one TCR beta chain sequence. What it recognizes is unknown. Germline V lookup: CDR1 MDHEN, CDR2 SYDVKM. The V and J ends lost 5 bases and 5 bases, in that order; junction bases with no gene match: 14. The CDR3 totals 16 residues. Per the authors' pipeline: Owing to the provision of junction-only sequences devoid of quality scores by immunoSEQ, filtering differed. Measured with immunoSEQ multiplex PCR; TCRdb has only the in-frame clones, and not every one. That table supplies the V and J calls and clone size; D and trimming were determined from the DNA. The table lists roughly 2.1 million clones, 85% to 95% of them singletons, with 1.5% to 2% in the top ten. This specimen comes from a study of shared clonotypes between healthy human individuals. Naive CD8 cells lacked CD45RO and underwent positive selection for CCR7, leaving out terminally differentiated effector memory CD45RA+ cells.

Overall study findings and caveats: A generally larger estimated richness was seen in naive subsets than in memory subsets.

The source is a man aged 18 to 29 in good health. Some clones in this sample may be carry-over from other donors' samples. Sample: naive CD8+ T cells from PBMCs. The V and J genes are TRBV28 and TRBJ2-5, with 7 bases lining up with TRBD2. CDR3 nucleotides: TGTGCCAGCAGTCTCGAGGGAGGGCCCCCGGAGGAGACCCAGTACTTC. It encodes CASSLEGGPPEETQYF.